Listed below are T cell receptor beta chains from one sample, sequenced in a study of blood T cell repertoires in COVID-19. The assay was immunoSEQ multiplex PCR, and TCRdb's table has in-frame clones only and misses some. The sample lists over 200,000 clones, 83% occurring once. Sample: peripheral blood. These receptors were collected from a woman aged 25 to 39 with COVID-19, enrolled during active disease. CDR3s include the opening cysteine and the closing phenylalanine or tryptophan. A D gene is named only where the DNA matches it firmly. Expanded clones get a size class; other rows say once, few or many, or leave the size out.

clone size: .; V gene: TRBV6-5; D gene: TRBD1; J gene: TRBJ1-2; CDR3 protein: CASSYPETGGLGYTF; CDR3 DNA: TGTGCCAGCAGTTACCCCGAGACAGGGGGCCTTGGCTACACCTTC
clone size: .; V gene: TRBV18; D gene: .; J gene: TRBJ2-1; CDR3 protein: CASSPQGGVAYNEQFF; CDR3 DNA: TGTGCCAGCTCACCACAAGGCGGGGTGGCCTACAATGAGCAGTTCTTC
clone size: .; V gene: TRBV30; D gene: .; J gene: TRBJ1-3; CDR3 protein: CAWSRRGYGNTIYF; CDR3 DNA: TGTGCCTGGAGCAGAAGGGGGTACGGAAACACCATATATTTT
clone size: .; V gene: TRBV30; D gene: .; J gene: TRBJ1-4; CDR3 protein: CAWSRRGGATNEKLFF; CDR3 DNA: TGTGCCTGGAGCCGTAGGGGGGGAGCAACTAATGAAAAACTGTTTTTT
clone size: .; V gene: TRBV4-3; D gene: TRBD1; J gene: TRBJ1-1; CDR3 protein: CASSRDTGTAEAFF; CDR3 DNA: TGCGCCAGCAGCCGGGATACCGGGACAGCTGAAGCTTTCTTT
clone size: .; V gene: TRBV7-2; D gene: TRBD1; J gene: TRBJ2-7; CDR3 protein: CASSSTSTGFHEQYF; CDR3 DNA: TGTGCCAGCAGCTCCACATCGACAGGGTTCCACGAGCAGTACTTC
clone size: .; V gene: TRBV29-1; D gene: TRBD1; J gene: TRBJ1-2; CDR3 protein: CSVGQGGGYTF; CDR3 DNA: TGCAGCGTCGGACAGGGCGGTGGCTACACCTTC
clone size: .; V gene: TRBV18; D gene: .; J gene: TRBJ1-2; CDR3 protein: CASSPAYQGAEYGYTF; CDR3 DNA: TGTGCCAGCTCACCAGCTTACCAAGGGGCCGAATATGGCTACACCTTC
clone size: .; V gene: TRBV7-2; D gene: TRBD1; J gene: TRBJ1-2; CDR3 protein: CASSLSGTGSYGYTF; CDR3 DNA: TGTGCCAGCAGCTTAAGCGGGACAGGAAGCTATGGCTACACCTTC
clone size: .; V gene: TRBV28; D gene: .; J gene: TRBJ2-2; CDR3 protein: CASSQRGTGELFF; CDR3 DNA: TGTGCCAGCAGTCAACGGGGAACCGGGGAGCTGTTTTTT
clone size: .; V gene: TRBV27; D gene: .; J gene: TRBJ2-1; CDR3 protein: CASRTVGGPNEQFF; CDR3 DNA: TGTGCCAGCCGCACCGTCGGGGGGCCCAATGAGCAGTTCTTC
clone size: few; V gene: TRBV25-1; D gene: .; J gene: TRBJ1-1; CDR3 protein: CASSERRELNTEAFF; CDR3 DNA: TGTGCCAGCAGTGAAAGGCGGGAGTTGAACACTGAAGCTTTCTTT
clone size: once; V gene: TRBV7-8; D gene: .; J gene: TRBJ1-3; CDR3 protein: CASTPPRVTGLSLSSGNTIYF; CDR3 DNA: TGTGCCAGCACCCCTCCACGTGTAACAGGGCTAAGCTTAAGCTCTGGAAACACCATATATTTT
clone size: .; V gene: TRBV7-9; D gene: TRBD1; J gene: TRBJ2-3; CDR3 protein: CACGDRDTDTQYF; CDR3 DNA: TGTGCATGCGGGGACAGGGACACAGATACGCAGTATTTT
clone size: .; V gene: TRBV11-1; D gene: TRBD2; J gene: TRBJ2-7; CDR3 protein: CASSWASGGYEQYF; CDR3 DNA: TGTGCCAGCAGCTGGGCTAGCGGGGGTTACGAGCAGTACTTC
clone size: once; V gene: TRBV14; D gene: TRBD1; J gene: TRBJ1-6; CDR3 protein: CASSHHGTVNSPLHF; CDR3 DNA: TGTGCCAGCAGCCATCATGGGACAGTTAATTCACCCCTCCACTTT
clone size: .; V gene: TRBV5-1; D gene: TRBD1; J gene: TRBJ2-5; CDR3 protein: CASSFIARTGGDETQYF; CDR3 DNA: TGCGCCAGCAGCTTCATTGCACGGACAGGGGGAGATGAGACCCAGTACTTC
clone size: .; V gene: TRBV4-2; D gene: TRBD2; J gene: TRBJ2-7; CDR3 protein: CASSPQAASGRQYF; CDR3 DNA: TGTGCCAGCAGCCCCCAAGCGGCTAGCGGGAGGCAGTACTTC
clone size: .; V gene: TRBV18; D gene: TRBD1; J gene: TRBJ1-1; CDR3 protein: CASSPGDRGRITEAFF; CDR3 DNA: TGTGCCAGCTCACCAGGGGACAGGGGGCGGATTACTGAAGCTTTCTTT
clone size: .; V gene: TRBV15; D gene: .; J gene: TRBJ1-2; CDR3 protein: CATSRDHQEDGYTF; CDR3 DNA: TGTGCCACCAGCAGAGATCACCAGGAGGATGGCTACACCTTC
clone size: .; V gene: TRBV3-1/TRBV3-2; D gene: TRBD1; J gene: TRBJ1-2; CDR3 protein: CASSQTWTGGRGYTF; CDR3 DNA: TGTGCCAGCAGCCAAACCTGGACAGGGGGTAGGGGCTACACCTTC
clone size: .; V gene: TRBV7-6; D gene: TRBD1; J gene: TRBJ1-2; CDR3 protein: CASSPSPSGMGQRYGYTF; CDR3 DNA: TGTGCCAGCAGCCCTAGTCCATCCGGGATGGGACAGCGCTATGGCTACACCTTC
clone size: .; V gene: TRBV6-5; D gene: TRBD1; J gene: TRBJ1-1; CDR3 protein: CASSYSTGMNTEAFF; CDR3 DNA: TGTGCCAGCAGTTACTCGACAGGGATGAACACTGAAGCTTTCTTT
clone size: .; V gene: TRBV28; D gene: .; J gene: TRBJ1-4; CDR3 protein: CASRLGTTNEKLFF; CDR3 DNA: TGTGCCAGCAGGCTCGGGACAACTAATGAAAAACTGTTTTTT
clone size: .; V gene: TRBV3-1/TRBV3-2; D gene: .; J gene: TRBJ2-5; CDR3 protein: CASSQDPRGQETQYF; CDR3 DNA: TGTGCCAGCAGCCAAGATCCCAGGGGCCAAGAGACCCAGTACTTC
clone size: .; V gene: TRBV7-2; D gene: TRBD1; J gene: TRBJ2-3; CDR3 protein: CASSLARGRGSGTQYF; CDR3 DNA: TGTGCCAGCAGCTTAGCTCGTGGCAGGGGGTCGGGTACGCAGTATTTT
clone size: .; V gene: TRBV19; D gene: .; J gene: TRBJ2-2; CDR3 protein: CASSKGSGGANTGELFF; CDR3 DNA: TGTGCCAGTAGTAAGGGTTCCGGCGGGGCGAACACCGGGGAGCTGTTTTTT
clone size: .; V gene: TRBV2; D gene: .; J gene: TRBJ2-7; CDR3 protein: CASSEVGGPYEQYF; CDR3 DNA: TGTGCCAGCAGTGAGGTCGGGGGGCCCTACGAGCAGTACTTC
clone size: .; V gene: TRBV12-3/TRBV12-4; D gene: .; J gene: TRBJ2-1; CDR3 protein: CASSLRQYNEQFF; CDR3 DNA: TGTGCCAGCAGTTTGAGACAGTACAATGAGCAGTTCTTC
clone size: .; V gene: TRBV5-4; D gene: .; J gene: TRBJ2-1; CDR3 protein: CASSLGSTYNEQFF; CDR3 DNA: TGTGCCAGCAGCTTGGGGAGTACGTACAATGAGCAGTTCTTC
clone size: .; V gene: TRBV5-1; D gene: .; J gene: TRBJ2-3; CDR3 protein: CASSPNVLDSHLTQYF; CDR3 DNA: TGCGCCAGCAGCCCGAACGTCCTGGACAGCCATTTAACGCAGTATTTT
clone size: .; V gene: TRBV6-4; D gene: TRBD1; J gene: TRBJ1-2; CDR3 protein: CASSPGTGLSVYGYTF; CDR3 DNA: TGTGCCAGCAGCCCCGGGACAGGGCTATCGGTCTATGGCTACACCTTC
clone size: .; V gene: TRBV7-2; D gene: TRBD2; J gene: TRBJ2-7; CDR3 protein: CASSSIAGGRFYEQYF; CDR3 DNA: TGTGCCAGCAGCTCGATAGCGGGAGGCCGATTCTACGAGCAGTACTTC